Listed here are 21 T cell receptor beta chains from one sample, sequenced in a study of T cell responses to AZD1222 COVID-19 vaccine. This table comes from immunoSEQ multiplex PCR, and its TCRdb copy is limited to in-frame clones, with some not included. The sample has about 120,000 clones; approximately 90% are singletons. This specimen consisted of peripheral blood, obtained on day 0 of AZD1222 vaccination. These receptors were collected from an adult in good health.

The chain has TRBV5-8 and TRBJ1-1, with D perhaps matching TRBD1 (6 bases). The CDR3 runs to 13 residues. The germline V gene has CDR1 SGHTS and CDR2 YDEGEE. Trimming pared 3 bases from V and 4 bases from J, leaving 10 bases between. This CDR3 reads CASSSARGTEAFF. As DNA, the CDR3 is TGTGCCAGCAGCTCGGCCAGGGGCACTGAAGCTTTCTTT. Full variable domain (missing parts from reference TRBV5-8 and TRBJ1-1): EAGVTQSPTHLIKTRGQQATLRCSPISGHTSVYWYQQALGLGLQFLLWYDEGEERNRGNFPPRFSGRQFPNYSSELNVNALELEDSALYLCASSSARGTEAFFGQGTRLTVV.

The CDR3 reads CASTRDSVSYEQYF. The CDR3 coding sequence is TGTGCCAGTACCCGGGACAGCGTAAGCTACGAGCAGTACTTC. This chain connects TRBV19 to TRBJ2-7; 7 nucleotides match TRBD1. Germline-derived CDR1 and CDR2 are LNHDA and SQIVND (reference sequence). V was clipped by 7 bases and J by 3 bases; unmatched bases: 9. CDR3 length equals 14 residues.

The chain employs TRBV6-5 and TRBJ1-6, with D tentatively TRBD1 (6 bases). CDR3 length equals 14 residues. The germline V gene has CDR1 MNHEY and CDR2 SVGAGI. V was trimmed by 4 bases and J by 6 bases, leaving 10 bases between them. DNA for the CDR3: TGTGCCAGCAGTTTACGGGGGCTTAATTCACCCCTCCACTTT. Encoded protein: CASSLRGLNSPLHF.

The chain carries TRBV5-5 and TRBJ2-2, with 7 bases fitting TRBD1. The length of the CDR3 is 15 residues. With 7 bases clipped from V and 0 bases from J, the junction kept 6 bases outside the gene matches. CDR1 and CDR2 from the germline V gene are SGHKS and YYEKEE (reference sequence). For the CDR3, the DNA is TGTGCCAGCGGGTCGACAGGGCCGAACACCGGGGAGCTGTTTTTT. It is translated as CASGSTGPNTGELFF.

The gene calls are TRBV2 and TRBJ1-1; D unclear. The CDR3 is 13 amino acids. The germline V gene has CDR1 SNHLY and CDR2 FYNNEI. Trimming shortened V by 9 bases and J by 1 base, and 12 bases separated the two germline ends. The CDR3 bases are TGTGCCAGTTCTGTGTCGAGGAACACTGAAGCTTTCTTT. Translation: CASSVSRNTEAFF.

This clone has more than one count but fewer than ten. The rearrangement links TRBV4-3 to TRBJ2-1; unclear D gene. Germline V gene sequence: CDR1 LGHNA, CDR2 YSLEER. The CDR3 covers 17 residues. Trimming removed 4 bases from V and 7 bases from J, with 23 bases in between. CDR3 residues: CASSPSGVSQAKNEQFF. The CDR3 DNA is TGCGCCAGCAGCCCCTCCGGCGTATCCCAAGCGAAGAATGAGCAGTTCTTC.

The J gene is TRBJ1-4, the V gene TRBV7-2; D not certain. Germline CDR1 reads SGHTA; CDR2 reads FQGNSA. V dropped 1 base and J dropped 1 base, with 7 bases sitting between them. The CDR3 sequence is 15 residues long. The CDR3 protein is CASSLEGRTNEKLFF. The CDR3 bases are TGTGCCAGCAGCTTAGAAGGGAGAACTAATGAAAAACTGTTTTTT.

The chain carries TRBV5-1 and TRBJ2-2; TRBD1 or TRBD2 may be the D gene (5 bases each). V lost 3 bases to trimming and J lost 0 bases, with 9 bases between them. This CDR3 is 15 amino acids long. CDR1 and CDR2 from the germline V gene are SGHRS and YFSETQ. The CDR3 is CASSWGPSNTGELFF. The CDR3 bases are TGCGCCAGCAGCTGGGGACCGTCGAACACCGGGGAGCTGTTTTTT.

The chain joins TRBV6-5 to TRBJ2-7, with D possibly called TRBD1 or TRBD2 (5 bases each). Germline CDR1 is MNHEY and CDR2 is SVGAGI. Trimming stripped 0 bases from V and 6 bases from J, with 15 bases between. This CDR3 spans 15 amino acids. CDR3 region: CASSYSSDMGREQYF. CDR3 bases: TGTGCCAGCAGTTACTCGAGTGACATGGGACGCGAGCAGTACTTC.

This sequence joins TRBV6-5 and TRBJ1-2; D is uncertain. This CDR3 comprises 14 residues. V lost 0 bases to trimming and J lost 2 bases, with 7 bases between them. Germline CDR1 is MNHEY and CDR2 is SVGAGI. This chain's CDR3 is CASSYSIWNYGYTF. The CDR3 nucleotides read TGTGCCAGCAGTTACTCGATATGGAACTATGGCTACACCTTC.

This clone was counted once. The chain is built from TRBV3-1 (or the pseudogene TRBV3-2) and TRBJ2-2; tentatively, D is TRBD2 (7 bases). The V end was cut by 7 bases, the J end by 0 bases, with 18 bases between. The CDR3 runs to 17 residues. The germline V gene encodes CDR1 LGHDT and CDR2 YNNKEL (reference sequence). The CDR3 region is CASKSGGYDSNTGELFF. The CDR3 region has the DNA TGTGCCAGCAAATCGGGGGGCTACGACTCGAACACCGGGGAGCTGTTTTTT.

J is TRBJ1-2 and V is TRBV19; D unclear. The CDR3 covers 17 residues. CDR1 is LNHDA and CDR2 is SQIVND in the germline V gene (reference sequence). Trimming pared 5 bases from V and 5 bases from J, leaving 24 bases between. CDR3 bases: TGTGCCAGTAGTGCCGGGGTGGGCAGGCCCACCGCTTATGGCTACACCTTC. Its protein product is CASSAGVGRPTAYGYTF.

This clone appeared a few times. Here the CDR3 reads CASRPDTYSNQPQHF. CDR3 coding DNA: TGTGCCAGCAGACCCGACACTTATAGCAATCAGCCCCAGCATTTT. The chain couples TRBV2 to TRBJ1-5; D is ambiguous. Trimming stripped 6 bases from V and 0 bases from J, with 12 bases between. The CDR3 contains 15 residues. Germline lookup yields CDR1 SNHLY and CDR2 FYNNEI.

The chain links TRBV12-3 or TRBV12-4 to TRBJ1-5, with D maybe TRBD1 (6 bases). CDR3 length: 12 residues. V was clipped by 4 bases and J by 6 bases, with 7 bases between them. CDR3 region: CASSYRVQPQHF. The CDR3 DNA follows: TGTGCCAGCAGTTACAGGGTTCAGCCCCAGCATTTT.

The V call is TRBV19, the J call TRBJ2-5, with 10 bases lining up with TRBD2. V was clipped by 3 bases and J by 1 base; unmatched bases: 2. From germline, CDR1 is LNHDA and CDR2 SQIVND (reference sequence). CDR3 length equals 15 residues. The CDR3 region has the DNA TGTGCCAGTAGTATCAAGCGGGGGGGCCAAGAGACCCAGTACTTC. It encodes CASSIKRGGQETQYF.

The DNA of the CDR3 is TGTGCCAGCAGCTCGCGGACGGGGCCCTACGAGCAGTACTTC. It codes for CASSSRTGPYEQYF. The rearrangement joins TRBV7-6 to TRBJ2-7, with D perhaps being TRBD1 or TRBD2 (5 bases each). Trimming cost V 4 bases and J 2 bases, with 12 bases left between them. In germline, CDR1 is SGHVS, CDR2 FNYEAQ. This CDR3 contains 14 residues.

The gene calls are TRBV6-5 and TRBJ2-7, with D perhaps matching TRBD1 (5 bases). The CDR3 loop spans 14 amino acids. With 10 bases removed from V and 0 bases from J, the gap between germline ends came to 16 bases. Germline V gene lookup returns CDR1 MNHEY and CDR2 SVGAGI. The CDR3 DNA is TGTGCCACCTCAACCCGTACAGGCTCCTACGAGCAGTACTTC. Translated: CATSTRTGSYEQYF.

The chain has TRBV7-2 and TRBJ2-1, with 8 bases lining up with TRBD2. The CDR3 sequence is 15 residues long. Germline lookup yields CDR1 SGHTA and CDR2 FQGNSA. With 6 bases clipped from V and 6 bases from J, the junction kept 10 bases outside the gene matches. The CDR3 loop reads CASRPRGAYTNEQFF. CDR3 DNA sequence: TGTGCCAGCAGGCCGCGGGGGGCGTATACCAATGAGCAGTTCTTC. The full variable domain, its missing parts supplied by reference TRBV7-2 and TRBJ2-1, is GAGVSQSPSNKVTEKGKDVELRCDPISGHTALYWYRQSLGQGLEFLIYFQGNSAPDKSGLPSDRFSAERTGGSVSTLTIQRTQQEDSAVYLCASRPRGAYTNEQFFGPGTRLTVL.

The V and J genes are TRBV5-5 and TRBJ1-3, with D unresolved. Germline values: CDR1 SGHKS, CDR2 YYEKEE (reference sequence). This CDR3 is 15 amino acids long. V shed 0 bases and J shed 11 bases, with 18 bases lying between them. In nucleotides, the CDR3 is TGTGCCAGCAGCTTGGCCCCGAGCCTGTTCTTATCCATATATTTT. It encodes CASSLAPSLFLSIYF.

DNA for the CDR3: TGTGCCAGCTCACCACCGACGACGGGGGAAGCTTTCTTT. It yields the protein CASSPPTTGEAFF. The chain combines TRBV18 with TRBJ1-1; D call uncertain. The CDR3 covers 13 residues. In germline, CDR1 is KGHSH, CDR2 LQKENI. Trimming took off 0 bases at V and 8 bases at J, with 10 bases between the two ends.

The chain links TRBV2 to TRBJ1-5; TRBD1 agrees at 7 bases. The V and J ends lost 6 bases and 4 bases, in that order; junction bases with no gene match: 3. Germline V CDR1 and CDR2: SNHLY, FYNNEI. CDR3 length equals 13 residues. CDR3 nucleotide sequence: TGTGCCAGCAGCCAACAGGGGAATCAGCCCCAGCATTTT. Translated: CASSQQGNQPQHF.